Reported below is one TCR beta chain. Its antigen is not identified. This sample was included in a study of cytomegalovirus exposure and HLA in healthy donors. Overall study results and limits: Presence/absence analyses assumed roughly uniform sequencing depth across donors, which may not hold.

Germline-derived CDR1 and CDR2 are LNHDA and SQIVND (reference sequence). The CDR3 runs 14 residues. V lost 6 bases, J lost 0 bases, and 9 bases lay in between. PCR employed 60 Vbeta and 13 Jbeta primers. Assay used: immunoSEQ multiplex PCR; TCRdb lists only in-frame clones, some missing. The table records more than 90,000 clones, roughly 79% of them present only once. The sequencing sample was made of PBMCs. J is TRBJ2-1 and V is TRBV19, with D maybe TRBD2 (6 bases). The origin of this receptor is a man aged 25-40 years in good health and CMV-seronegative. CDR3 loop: CASRGAGSYNEQFF. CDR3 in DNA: TGTGCCAGTAGGGGAGCGGGCTCCTACAATGAGCAGTTCTTC. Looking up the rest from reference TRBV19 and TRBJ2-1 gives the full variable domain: DGGITQSPKYLFRKEGQNVTLSCEQNLNHDAMYWYRQDPGQGLRLIYYSQIVNDFQKGDIAEGYSVSREKKESFPLTVTSAQKNPTAFYLCASRGAGSYNEQFFGPGTRLTVL.